The next 32 T cell receptor beta chains were all read from a single sample in a study of T-cell memory formation after mild COVID-19. In TCRdb, the 5' RACE reads were re-called with MiXCR into one record per CDR3 protein. This sample carries tens of thousands of distinct CDR3 sequences, over 20% of them seen once, and the ten largest clones take over 1.5%. The sequencing input was PBMCs or a T cell subset sorted from them (not recorded which). These receptors were obtained from an adult who had mild COVID-19 (a few samples of this study predate the infection). Cell type and time point are not known.

This clonotype has at least ten counts. The V gene is TRBV12-3 or TRBV12-4, the J gene TRBJ2-5; 9 bases align to TRBD1. This CDR3 is built from 14 residues. With 5 bases clipped from V and 0 bases from J, the junction kept 1 base outside the gene matches. CDR3 residues: CASSGTGHQETQYF. The CDR3 DNA reads as TGTGCCAGCAGTGGGACAGGGCACCAAGAGACCCAGTACTTC.

Ten or more counts support this clonotype. V is TRBV15 and J is TRBJ2-3, with TRBD2 as a possible D gene (6 bases). Trimming removed 5 bases from V and 1 base from J, with 13 bases in between. Germline V gene sequence: CDR1 LNHNV, CDR2 YYDKDF (reference sequence). The CDR3 spans 15 residues. The CDR3, as DNA: TGTGCCACCAGCGCTCGAGCGGGTGGCACAGATACGCAGTATTTT. Amino acids: CATSARAGGTDTQYF.

This clonotype was detected many times. This chain links TRBV11-2 with TRBJ1-2; D perhaps matches TRBD1 (6 bases). Germline CDR1 and CDR2: SGHAT and FQNNGV. Trimming removed 5 bases at V and 2 bases at J, with 9 bases between. The CDR3 has 13 amino acids. The CDR3 reads CASSLQGNYGYTF. In nucleotides, the CDR3 is TGTGCCAGCAGCCTACAGGGAAACTATGGCTACACCTTC.

The chain employs TRBV5-4 and TRBJ2-7; 7 bases map to TRBD2. V gave up 1 base and J gave up 3 bases; unmatched junction bases: 1. The CDR3 runs to 13 residues. Germline CDR1 is SGHNT and CDR2 is YYREEE (reference sequence). The CDR3 DNA is TGTGCCAGCAGCTTGCTAGCGGACTACGAGCAGTACTTC. Translating gives CASSLLADYEQYF.

In this sample, this clonotype turned up many times. The chain carries TRBV3-1 and TRBJ1-1; D gene uncertain. The CDR3 has 17 amino acids. Germline values: CDR1 LGHDT, CDR2 YNNKEL (reference sequence). V shed 4 bases and J shed 3 bases, with 21 bases lying between them. The CDR3 sequence: CASSRQTWQFTYTEAFF. CDR3 nucleotide sequence: TGTGCCAGCAGCCGTCAGACGTGGCAGTTTACGTACACTGAAGCTTTCTTT.

The V and J genes are TRBV7-9 and TRBJ2-1; 10 positions agree with TRBD2. The trim removed 5 bases at V and 3 bases at J, leaving 13 bases unmatched. The CDR3 totals 18 residues. Germline assignment: CDR1 SEHNR and CDR2 FQNEAQ (reference sequence). CDR3 region: CASSPEVSGRKLYNEQFF. The CDR3, as DNA: TGTGCCAGCAGCCCGGAGGTTAGCGGGAGGAAACTCTACAATGAGCAGTTCTTC.

Ten or more counts support this clonotype. The chain links TRBV5-1 to TRBJ2-3, with D possibly being TRBD1 or TRBD2 (5 bases each). This CDR3 is built from 16 residues. Germline lookup yields CDR1 SGHRS and CDR2 YFSETQ. V shed 0 bases and J shed 1 base, with 12 bases lying between them. The CDR3 sequence is CASSLAQGVGTDTQYF. In DNA form, the CDR3 reads TGCGCCAGCAGCTTGGCCCAGGGAGTCGGCACAGATACGCAGTATTTT.

Ten or more counts support this clonotype. V gene TRBV4-1 combines with J gene TRBJ2-7; 7 bases match TRBD1. Per germline, CDR1 MGHRA and CDR2 YSYEKL. The CDR3 totals 13 residues. J gave up 12 bases and V 1 base, and 9 bases lay outside the gene matches. CDR3 bases: TGCGCCAGCAGCCAAGTATCTATCGACAGGGTGTACTTC. Translation: CASSQVSIDRVYF.

This clonotype was seen ten or more times. This chain uses TRBV15 with TRBJ2-7; the D is unclear. This CDR3 spans 16 amino acids. From germline, CDR1 is LNHNV and CDR2 YYDKDF (reference sequence). V shed 0 bases and J shed 3 bases, with 15 bases lying between them. For the CDR3, the DNA is TGTGCCACCAGCAGAGAATATTCTAAAAAGGACTACGAGCAGTACTTC. Its protein product is CATSREYSKKDYEQYF.

A word on this clonotype: One base away lies a much larger clone, so this may be a sequencing read error. V gene TRBV12-3 or TRBV12-4 combines with J gene TRBJ2-7; D call uncertain. The CDR3 loop spans 16 amino acids. CDR3 DNA: TGTGTCACCCCAGCTTATACTGACAACCCGCCCTACGAGCAGTACTTC. As protein: CVTPAYTDNPPYEQYF.

This clonotype was recorded at least ten times. The V call is TRBV7-9, the J call TRBJ2-6; a possible D gene is TRBD2 (5 bases). The CDR3 runs 17 residues. The V end lost 5 bases, the J end lost 0 bases, and 14 bases lay between the germline ends. The germline V gene encodes CDR1 SEHNR and CDR2 FQNEAQ (reference sequence). CDR3 protein: CASSPGISSSGANVLTF. In DNA, the CDR3 is TGTGCCAGCAGCCCCGGGATCTCGAGCTCTGGGGCCAACGTCCTGACTTTC.

This clonotype was seen repeatedly, ten times or more. The chain couples TRBV3-1 to TRBJ2-7; the D is unclear. Trimming took 3 bases from V and 1 from J, leaving 10 bases between them. The length of the CDR3 is 14 residues. Germline assignment: CDR1 LGHDT and CDR2 YNNKEL (reference sequence). This CDR3 is CASSQGVLSYEQYF. The CDR3 nucleotides read TGTGCCAGCAGCCAGGGTGTCCTATCCTACGAGCAGTACTTC.

The table lists this clonotype with many counts. The chain links TRBV5-1 to TRBJ2-6; the match to TRBD1 covers 7 bases. Germline lookup yields CDR1 SGHRS and CDR2 YFSETQ. V was clipped by 4 bases and J by 0 bases; unmatched bases: 13. The length of the CDR3 is 19 residues. CDR3 in DNA: TGCGCCAGCAGCGTAAACCGGGACAGTGCTGCCTCTGGGGCCAACGTCCTGACTTTC. Its protein product is CASSVNRDSAASGANVLTF.

This clonotype was detected ten times or more. The J gene is TRBJ2-1, the V gene TRBV7-2; 11 bases line up with TRBD2. The CDR3 loop spans 16 amino acids. The germline V gene has CDR1 SGHTA and CDR2 FQGNSA. Trimming removed 5 bases from V and 7 bases from J; junction bases left unmatched: 10. CDR3 loop: CASSPRLAGPGNEQFF. CDR3 nucleotide sequence: TGTGCCAGCAGCCCCAGACTAGCGGGACCAGGGAATGAGCAGTTCTTC. The full variable domain, with the rest looked up from reference TRBV7-2 and TRBJ2-1, is GAGVSQSPSNKVTEKGKDVELRCDPISGHTALYWYRQSLGQGLEFLIYFQGNSAPDKSGLPSDRFSAERTGGSVSTLTIQRTQQEDSAVYLCASSPRLAGPGNEQFFGPGTRLTVL.

On this clonotype: A much more abundant neighbour one base away suggests this may be a read error. The V gene is TRBV6-2 or TRBV6-3, the J gene TRBJ2-4; the D is unclear. Trimming left V 2 bases short and J 0 bases short, with 11 bases between. This CDR3 spans 16 amino acids. The germline V gene encodes CDR1 MNHEY and CDR2 SVGEGT. In DNA form, the CDR3 reads TGTGCCAGCAGTTACGGCACTCCGGTAGCCAAAAACATTCAGTACTTC. Protein sequence: CASSYGTPVAKNIQYF.

In its sample, this clonotype was seen many times. J is TRBJ2-7 and V is TRBV5-5; D remains unclear. CDR1 SGHKS and CDR2 YYEKEE come from the germline V gene (reference sequence). The CDR3 extends over 14 amino acids. The V gene lost 5 bases and the J gene lost 5 bases, with 17 bases spanning the gap. The CDR3, as DNA: TGTGCCAGCAGGTATACCCCTAGTATGGACGAGCAGTACTTC. Residues: CASRYTPSMDEQYF.

The genes are TRBV5-1 and TRBJ2-1; D is undetermined. Germline CDR1 is SGHRS and CDR2 is YFSETQ. CDR3 length equals 15 residues. Trimming pared 2 bases from V and 0 bases from J, leaving 9 bases between. The CDR3 loop is CASSLPGPSYNEQFF. CDR3 in DNA: TGCGCCAGCAGCTTACCGGGCCCCTCCTACAATGAGCAGTTCTTC.

This clonotype has ten or more counts. The chain couples TRBV10-3 to TRBJ1-3, with a possible D match to TRBD1 (6 bases). Trimming took off 8 bases at V and 0 bases at J, with 8 bases between the two ends. Germline loops: CDR1 ENHRY, CDR2 SYGVKD. The CDR3 sequence is 13 residues long. CDR3 DNA: TGTGCCATCGCGGGGGCCTCTGGAAACACCATATATTTT. This codes for CAIAGASGNTIYF.

This clonotype was seen many times. V is TRBV5-4 and J is TRBJ2-1; tentatively, D is TRBD1 (6 bases). This CDR3 has 17 amino acids. Germline CDR1 and CDR2: SGHNT and YYREEE (reference sequence). The V and J ends lost 4 bases and 0 bases respectively, with 17 bases between them. The CDR3 is CASSPGHEVSSYNEQFF. The CDR3 DNA sequence: TGTGCCAGCAGCCCGGGACATGAAGTGAGCTCCTACAATGAGCAGTTCTTC.

This clonotype appeared once. The rearrangement uses TRBV6-5 and TRBJ1-2, with TRBD1 as a possible D gene (5 bases). Germline CDR1 and CDR2: MNHEY and SVGAGI. The CDR3 runs 14 residues. The V and J ends lost 2 bases and 7 bases respectively, with 14 bases between them. The CDR3 is CASSYRGGAGGYTF. The CDR3 DNA follows: TGTGCCAGCAGTTACCGCGGGGGAGCTGGTGGCTACACCTTC.

This clonotype showed up many times. J is TRBJ2-1 and V is TRBV19, with 8 bases identical to TRBD2. V trimming: 10 bases; J trimming: 4 bases; junction bases outside the gene matches: 12. Germline V gene data show CDR1 as LNHDA and CDR2 as SQIVND (reference sequence). This CDR3 has 15 amino acids. The CDR3 spells CATTRASGLYNEQFF. CDR3 sequence (DNA): TGTGCCACCACCCGGGCTAGCGGGCTTTACAATGAGCAGTTCTTC.

In this sample, this clonotype turned up many times. J is TRBJ2-6 and V is TRBV12-3 or TRBV12-4, with D unresolved. The CDR3 runs to 15 residues. Deletions cut 1 base from V and 2 bases from J, with 6 bases between. CDR3 bases: TGTGCCAGCAGTTTAGGCCCGACTGGGGCCAACGTCCTGACTTTC. Translation: CASSLGPTGANVLTF.

The CDR3 is CASRGSGRGYEQYF. The CDR3 DNA reads TGTGCCAGCAGGGGTAGCGGGAGAGGCTACGAGCAGTACTTC. This chain connects TRBV7-4 to TRBJ2-7, with 9 bases lining up with TRBD2. This CDR3 spans 14 amino acids. The V gene's germline CDR1 is SGHVT and CDR2 SQSDAQ. Trimming took 6 bases from V and 3 from J; bases not matched to a gene: 6.

This clonotype has a count of ten or more. The chain uses TRBV7-9 and TRBJ2-1, with 10 positions matching TRBD2. The junction had 11 bases not matched to a gene; V was cut back by 1 base and J by 8 bases. Germline lookup yields CDR1 SEHNR and CDR2 FQNEAQ (reference sequence). The CDR3 loop spans 17 amino acids. CDR3 sequence (DNA): TGTGCCAGCAGCTTAGGGGCTAGCGGGGGCGCCGGGGATGAGCAGTTCTTC. It specifies CASSLGASGGAGDEQFF.

The sample holds many counts of this clonotype. The gene calls are TRBV7-9 and TRBJ1-4; the D gene is possibly TRBD1 (5 bases). Trimming cost V 6 bases and J 4 bases, with 9 bases left between them. The CDR3 is made up of 13 amino acids. CDR1 is SEHNR and CDR2 is FQNEAQ in the germline V gene (reference sequence). CDR3 in amino acids: CASRGVNNEKLFF. In nucleotides, the CDR3 is TGTGCCAGCAGGGGGGTAAATAATGAAAAACTGTTTTTT.

The genes are TRBV4-3 and TRBJ2-1; 10 bases map to TRBD2. Trimming took 3 bases from V and 2 from J; bases not matched to a gene: 1. Looked up from germline, CDR1 is LGHNA and CDR2 is YSLEER. CDR3 length: 15 residues. The DNA of the CDR3 is TGCGCCAGCAGCCAGGGACTAGCGACCTACAATGAGCAGTTCTTC. It codes for CASSQGLATYNEQFF.

At least ten counts were recorded for this clonotype. The chain couples TRBV12-3 or TRBV12-4 to TRBJ2-3, with 12 bases that match TRBD2. CDR3 length: 16 residues. J was trimmed by 1 base and V by 5 bases; bases with no gene match: 4. This CDR3 is CASSKTSGSGTDTQYF. CDR3 nucleotides: TGTGCCAGCAGTAAGACTAGCGGGAGCGGCACAGATACGCAGTATTTT.

This clonotype was seen ten or more times. V and J are TRBV6-5 and TRBJ1-2; D call uncertain. Germline loops: CDR1 MNHEY, CDR2 SVGAGI. This CDR3 contains 12 residues. The V end was cut by 5 bases, the J end by 2 bases, with 6 bases between. In nucleotides, the CDR3 is TGTGCCAGCAGTAGTGGGAACTATGGCTACACCTTC. Translation gives CASSSGNYGYTF.

This clonotype showed up many times. This chain joins TRBV4-2 and TRBJ2-7; no definite D call. Germline lookup yields CDR1 LGHNA and CDR2 YNFKEQ. The V and J ends lost 2 bases and 0 bases respectively, with 5 bases between them. The CDR3 is 13 amino acids. CDR3 loop: CASSQPGSYEQYF. CDR3 in DNA: TGTGCCAGCAGCCAACCCGGCTCCTACGAGCAGTACTTC.

In this sample, this clonotype turned up many times. The chain couples TRBV5-6 to TRBJ1-2, with D unclear. Germline V CDR1 and CDR2: SGHDT, YYEEEE. The CDR3 totals 14 residues. V was trimmed by 4 bases and J by 4 bases, leaving 14 bases between them. The CDR3 region is CASSPGNGPYGYTF. CDR3 DNA sequence: TGTGCCAGCAGCCCGGGGAATGGACCCTATGGCTACACCTTC.

The rearrangement joins TRBV5-1 to TRBJ2-1; D remains ambiguous. Looked up from germline, CDR1 is SGHRS and CDR2 is YFSETQ. The CDR3 has 13 residues. The V gene lost 2 bases and the J gene lost 8 bases, with 11 bases spanning the gap. The DNA for the CDR3 is TGCGCCAGCAGCTTCTATGGTCGGGATGAGCAGTTCTTC. Its translation is CASSFYGRDEQFF.

This clonotype was recorded at least ten times. The V call is TRBV20-1, the J call TRBJ2-5; 10 positions agree with TRBD2. J lost 0 bases, V lost 4 bases, and 8 bases had no gene match. This CDR3 region has 16 residues. Germline loops: CDR1 DFQATT, CDR2 SNEGSKA (reference sequence). CDR3 amino acids: CSATRPSGRNQETQYF. DNA of the CDR3: TGCAGTGCTACGCGGCCTAGCGGGAGAAACCAAGAGACCCAGTACTTC.